Following are 30 T cell receptor beta chains from one sample sequenced in a study of blood T cell repertoires in COVID-19. Clones were sequenced by immunoSEQ multiplex PCR, and TCRdb holds only the in-frame ones, with some missing. The table shows 65,000 to 85,000 clones, with around 89% occurring only once. The source material was peripheral blood. The receptors originated from a man aged 45 to 65 with acute or convalescent COVID-19.

J is TRBJ1-5 and V is TRBV7-2; TRBD1 matches at 8 bases. The trim removed 1 base at V and 2 bases at J, leaving 7 bases unmatched. The CDR3 is made up of 17 amino acids. Germline V gene data show CDR1 as SGHTA and CDR2 as FQGNSA. The CDR3 here is CASSLGQGFGGNQPQHF. The CDR3, as DNA: TGTGCCAGCAGCTTAGGACAGGGGTTTGGTGGCAATCAGCCCCAGCATTTT.

The gene calls are TRBV30 and TRBJ2-7; 10 nucleotides line up with TRBD1. V shed 3 bases, J shed 6 bases, and the junction held 5 bases outside the gene matches. CDR1 is GTSNPN, CDR2 SVGIG, per germline (reference sequence). The length of the CDR3 is 13 residues. CDR3 residues: CAWRKRTGGEQYV. The CDR3 bases are TGTGCCTGGAGAAAGCGGACAGGGGGCGAGCAGTACGTC.

V gene TRBV2 combines with J gene TRBJ2-7; 11 bases fit TRBD1. CDR3 length equals 14 residues. Trimming took 7 bases from V and 4 from J; bases not matched to a gene: 6. The V gene's germline CDR1 is SNHLY and CDR2 FYNNEI. The CDR3 DNA is TGTGCCAGCACCCCCGGACAGGGGGCGTACGAGCAGTACGTC. Translation: CASTPGQGAYEQYV.

This clone has just one count. This sequence joins TRBV11-3 and TRBJ2-2; D may be TRBD1 (5 bases). This CDR3 is built from 15 residues. The germline V gene has CDR1 SGHNT and CDR2 YENEEA. V dropped 5 bases and J dropped 9 bases, with 19 bases sitting between them. The CDR3 DNA is TGTGCCAGCAGCGACCCTCACGCAGGGTGGCGGGAGCTGTTTTTT. This gives the protein CASSDPHAGWRELFF.

This chain uses TRBV18 with TRBJ1-5; D might be TRBD1 (5 bases). The CDR3 spans 13 residues. CDR1 is KGHSH and CDR2 is LQKENI in the germline V gene. V lost 1 base and J 7 bases, leaving 8 bases between the germline ends. The CDR3 reads CASSPLEGQPQHF. CDR3 nucleotides: TGTGCCAGCTCACCACTGGAGGGGCAGCCCCAGCATTTT.

J is TRBJ1-1 and V is TRBV5-4; 7 nucleotides align to TRBD1. V lost 4 bases to trimming and J lost 0 bases; unmatched junction nucleotides: 9. Germline V gene data show CDR1 as SGHNT and CDR2 as YYREEE (reference sequence). This CDR3 region has 16 residues. CDR3 DNA: TGTGCCAGCAGCCGACAGGGACAGCTTATGAACACTGAAGCTTTCTTT. Its protein product is CASSRQGQLMNTEAFF.

A single count supports this clone. This chain uses TRBV7-2 with TRBJ1-1, with D tentatively TRBD1 (6 bases). Trimming shortened V by 5 bases and J by 2 bases, and 9 bases separated the two germline ends. CDR1 and CDR2 (germline): SGHTA, FQGNSA. The CDR3 has 13 residues. This chain's CDR3 is CASSPQGNTEAFF. CDR3 DNA: TGTGCCAGCAGCCCACAGGGTAACACTGAAGCTTTCTTT.

This chain uses TRBV11-3 with TRBJ2-5, with TRBD2 matching 10 bases. The CDR3 sequence is 16 residues long. CDR1 is SGHNT and CDR2 is YENEEA in the germline V gene. V lost 5 bases and J lost 5; bases outside the gene matches: 11. The CDR3 spells CASSVGTSVSSETQYF. CDR3 DNA: TGTGCCAGCAGCGTTGGGACTAGCGTAAGCTCGGAGACCCAGTACTTC.

This clone was observed a single time. CDR3: CASSLAVSGYEQYF. The DNA of the CDR3 is TGCGCCAGCAGCCTAGCTGTGTCGGGTTACGAGCAGTACTTC. This chain uses TRBV4-1 with TRBJ2-7; no clear D gene. The V end lost 4 bases, the J end lost 4 bases, and 14 bases lay between the germline ends. The germline V gene encodes CDR1 MGHRA and CDR2 YSYEKL. The CDR3 length is 14 residues.

CDR3 sequence reads: CASSGSLYEQYF. CDR3 nucleotide sequence: TGTGCCAGCAGCGGGAGCCTATACGAGCAGTACTTC. The chain combines TRBV28 with TRBJ2-7; a weak D match, TRBD2 (6 bases). Germline values: CDR1 MDHEN, CDR2 SYDVKM. Trimming stripped 6 bases from V and 4 bases from J, with 10 bases between. CDR3 length: 12 residues.

The chain links TRBV7-2 to TRBJ2-3; perhaps TRBD2 as D (6 bases). The CDR3 length is 14 residues. Germline CDR1 and CDR2: SGHTA and FQGNSA. Trimming took 3 bases from V and 5 from J, leaving 12 bases between them. This chain's CDR3 is CASSLSGRGDTQYF. CDR3 DNA: TGTGCCAGCAGCTTGTCCGGGAGAGGAGATACGCAGTATTTT.

The genes are TRBV4-3 and TRBJ2-1; D gene unclear. The CDR3 loop spans 16 amino acids. Germline lookup yields CDR1 LGHNA and CDR2 YSLEER. The V end lost 0 bases, the J end lost 8 bases, and 17 bases lay between the germline ends. CDR3 residues: CASSQEAASRRDEQFF. The CDR3 bases are TGCGCCAGCAGCCAAGAGGCGGCCTCCCGAAGAGATGAGCAGTTCTTC.

This clone appeared a single time. The chain links TRBV18 to TRBJ2-7; D is perhaps TRBD1 (5 bases). The CDR3 is 13 residues long. Deletions cut 3 bases from V and 0 bases from J, with 6 bases between. The V gene's germline CDR1 is KGHSH and CDR2 LQKENI. CDR3 nucleotide sequence: TGTGCCAGCTCACCCAGGGTCTCCTACGAGCAGTACTTC. Residues: CASSPRVSYEQYF.

The chain combines TRBV19 with TRBJ1-3; 7 bases are a match to TRBD1. Germline loops: CDR1 LNHDA, CDR2 SQIVND (reference sequence). With V trimmed by 3 bases and J by 4 bases, 6 bases remained unmatched. CDR3 length: 15 amino acids. The CDR3 protein is CASSIQQGPGNTIYF. For the CDR3, the DNA is TGTGCCAGTAGTATTCAACAGGGGCCCGGAAACACCATATATTTT. Full variable domain (rest looked up from reference TRBV19 and TRBJ1-3): DGGITQSPKYLFRKEGQNVTLSCEQNLNHDAMYWYRQDPGQGLRLIYYSQIVNDFQKGDIAEGYSVSREKKESFPLTVTSAQKNPTAFYLCASSIQQGPGNTIYFGEGSWLTVV.

The chain combines TRBV27 with TRBJ2-1; TRBD1 matches 11 bases. From germline, CDR1 is MNHEY and CDR2 SMNVEV (reference sequence). This CDR3 region has 17 residues. V shed 5 bases, J shed 2 bases, and the junction held 8 bases outside the gene matches. The CDR3 DNA is TGTGCCAGCAGTCCCGCGGGACAGGGGGTACCCTACAATGAGCAGTTCTTC. Translating it yields CASSPAGQGVPYNEQFF.

This clone was observed a single time. The chain combines TRBV27 with TRBJ1-6; 7 bases are shared with TRBD1. Germline CDR1 MNHEY, CDR2 SMNVEV (reference sequence). The CDR3 loop spans 14 amino acids. J gave up 10 bases and V 4 bases, and 7 bases lay outside the gene matches. CDR3 region: CASSSDRPYSPLHF. The CDR3 DNA reads TGTGCCAGCAGTTCGGACAGGCCTTACTCACCCCTCCACTTT.

The J gene is TRBJ2-1, the V gene TRBV29-1; TRBD1 matches at 7 bases. V lost 3 bases, J lost 5 bases, and 10 bases stayed unmatched. The germline V gene has CDR1 SQVTM and CDR2 ANQGSEA. The CDR3 runs to 15 residues. The CDR3 bases are TGCAGCGTTGATCCCAGGGGGATGGGGGACAATGAGCAGTTCTTC. It encodes CSVDPRGMGDNEQFF.

This chain connects TRBV7-2 to TRBJ1-1; the D gene is possibly TRBD1 (6 bases). CDR1 SGHTA and CDR2 FQGNSA come from the germline V gene. The CDR3 runs 16 residues. V dropped 3 bases and J dropped 4 bases, with 18 bases sitting between them. This CDR3 is CASSLGGGRRSTEAFF. As DNA, the CDR3 is TGTGCCAGCAGCTTGGGTGGGGGCAGACGGAGCACTGAAGCTTTCTTT.

The chain is built from TRBV11-2 and TRBJ2-7; 9 bases match TRBD2. The CDR3 consists of 15 residues. Trimming removed 5 bases from V and 7 bases from J; junction bases left unmatched: 12. CDR1 and CDR2 (germline): SGHAT, FQNNGV. CDR3 DNA: TGTGCCAGCAGCATAGGGCTGGCGGGAGGGGGTGAGCAGTACTTC. Protein sequence: CASSIGLAGGGEQYF.

This chain joins TRBV7-8 and TRBJ2-3; 9 bases are a match to TRBD2. Germline lookup yields CDR1 SGHVS and CDR2 FQNEAQ. The CDR3 loop spans 15 amino acids. V trimming: 3 bases; J trimming: 6 bases; junction bases outside the gene matches: 7. In DNA, the CDR3 is TGTGCCAGCAGCTTTAGCGGGAGCATCGGTGATACGCAGTATTTT. Protein product: CASSFSGSIGDTQYF.

The rearrangement links TRBV6-5 to TRBJ1-5; no reliable D call. From germline, CDR1 is MNHEY and CDR2 SVGAGI. With 5 bases removed from V and 7 bases from J, the gap between germline ends came to 9 bases. The CDR3 loop spans 12 amino acids. CDR3 DNA: TGTGCCAGCAGTCCACCGGGACAGCCCCAGCATTTT. Encoded protein: CASSPPGQPQHF.

This rearrangement joins TRBV19 to TRBJ2-1, with 7 bases matching TRBD1. The germline V gene has CDR1 LNHDA and CDR2 SQIVND (reference sequence). The CDR3 runs to 15 residues. J lost 4 bases, V lost 2 bases, and 5 bases had no gene match. CDR3 in amino acids: CASSITRDRYNEQFF. The CDR3 region has the DNA TGTGCCAGTAGTATAACCCGGGACAGATACAATGAGCAGTTCTTC.

This chain uses TRBV7-9 with TRBJ1-1; 8 bases are a match to TRBD1. With 5 bases clipped from V and 7 bases from J, the junction kept 9 bases outside the gene matches. There are 14 residues in the CDR3. The germline V gene has CDR1 SEHNR and CDR2 FQNEAQ (reference sequence). The CDR3 spells CASSPPGGLIEAFF. The CDR3 DNA reads as TGTGCCAGCAGCCCCCCAGGGGGCCTAATTGAAGCTTTCTTT.

The V gene is TRBV7-9, the J gene TRBJ1-1; D is perhaps TRBD1 (6 bases). Trimming took 4 bases from V and 1 from J, leaving 10 bases between them. Germline V gene data show CDR1 as SEHNR and CDR2 as FQNEAQ (reference sequence). This CDR3 contains 14 residues. The CDR3 bases are TGTGCCAGCAGCTCCGGGACACCGAACACTGAAGCTTTCTTT. Encoded protein: CASSSGTPNTEAFF.

This chain links TRBV5-1 with TRBJ2-5, with D unresolved. The CDR3 is made up of 12 amino acids. Trimming removed 3 bases at V and 5 bases at J, with 8 bases between. Looked up from germline, CDR1 is SGHRS and CDR2 is YFSETQ. The CDR3 sequence is CASSSTWETQYF. The CDR3 nucleotides read TGCGCCAGCAGCTCCACTTGGGAGACCCAGTACTTC.

The rearrangement joins TRBV6-5 to TRBJ2-1, with D maybe TRBD1 (6 bases). The CDR3 extends over 16 amino acids. The V gene's germline CDR1 is MNHEY and CDR2 SVGAGI. V lost 2 bases to trimming and J lost 9 bases, with 20 bases between them. As DNA, the CDR3 is TGTGCCAGCAGTTACGTGGGGCAGGGGCTCACCGCTGAGCAGTTCTTC. It codes for CASSYVGQGLTAEQFF.

The chain combines TRBV28 with TRBJ2-3; weak D call: TRBD2 (7 bases). The germline V gene has CDR1 MDHEN and CDR2 SYDVKM. The ends were cut back, 3 bases at V and 5 bases at J, with 12 bases in the middle. The CDR3 runs 14 residues. DNA for the CDR3: TGTGCCAGCAGTTTGGGGGGGACACAAGATACGCAGTATTTT. Its protein product is CASSLGGTQDTQYF.

This chain joins TRBV7-9 and TRBJ2-7, with D maybe TRBD1 (5 bases). Germline V gene lookup returns CDR1 SEHNR and CDR2 FQNEAQ (reference sequence). The CDR3 is 16 residues long. Trimming removed 4 bases from V and 6 bases from J, with 22 bases in between. The DNA for the CDR3 is TGTGCCAGCAGCTCTCCTAAGGGTTCCCTTCAGGGCGAGCAGTACGTC. Amino acids: CASSSPKGSLQGEQYV.

The rearrangement uses TRBV28 and TRBJ1-5, with D hard to call. The CDR3 is 15 amino acids. Germline CDR1 is MDHEN and CDR2 is SYDVKM. Trimming took off 6 bases at V and 5 bases at J, with 17 bases between the two ends. CDR3 sequence: CASSLTRGYDQPQHF. The CDR3 nucleotides are TGTGCCAGCAGCCTTACACGGGGATACGATCAGCCCCAGCATTTT.

V and J are TRBV5-1 and TRBJ1-1; the match to TRBD1 covers 10 bases. Germline assignment: CDR1 SGHRS and CDR2 YFSETQ. This CDR3 region has 16 residues. After removal of 2 bases from V and 1 base from J, the junction contained 5 bases not matched to a gene. CDR3 nucleotide sequence: TGCGCCAGCAGCTTAGGACAGGGGGGAACGAACACTGAAGCTTTCTTT. It encodes CASSLGQGGTNTEAFF.